The 27 T cell receptor beta chains listed next were all sequenced from one sample in a study of T cells in localized non-small cell lung cancer. Only in-frame clones appear in the TCRdb table, and some are missing; sequencing was by immunoSEQ multiplex PCR. This table holds around 30,000 clones, under 95% found once. Sequenced material: peripheral blood, taken before any cancer treatment. These TCRs come from a female donor at least 60 years old with stage I lung adenocarcinoma.

The chain recombines TRBV2 with TRBJ2-7, with 8 positions matching TRBD2. J was trimmed by 6 bases and V by 5 bases; bases with no gene match: 12. Germline V gives CDR1 SNHLY, CDR2 FYNNEI. The CDR3 loop spans 15 amino acids. The CDR3 is CASSLVQRETGEQYF. CDR3 sequence (DNA): TGTGCCAGCAGTCTCGTACAGCGGGAGACGGGCGAGCAGTACTTC.

This clone was recorded only once. The chain employs TRBV5-8 and TRBJ1-2, with a possible D match to TRBD1 (5 bases). Germline lookup yields CDR1 SGHTS and CDR2 YDEGEE. The length of the CDR3 is 14 residues. Trimming shortened V by 0 bases and J by 5 bases, and 11 bases separated the two germline ends. DNA for the CDR3: TGTGCCAGCAGCTTGGCTTCGGGACTATATGGCTACACCTTC. This gives the protein CASSLASGLYGYTF.

The gene calls are TRBV11-3 and TRBJ2-7; D call uncertain. The V gene's germline CDR1 is SGHNT and CDR2 YENEEA. This CDR3 region has 14 residues. Trimming stripped 1 base from V and 0 bases from J, with 7 bases between. The CDR3 DNA reads as TGTGCCAGCAGCTTAGTCTCCACCTCCTACGAGCAGTACTTC. As protein: CASSLVSTSYEQYF.

The V and J genes are TRBV2 and TRBJ1-2; D possibly corresponds to TRBD1 (5 bases). V was pared by 2 bases and J by 7 bases, with 14 bases between. The CDR3 length is 14 residues. Per germline, CDR1 SNHLY and CDR2 FYNNEI. CDR3 in DNA: TGTGCCAGCAGTGAATCTAGACAGAGCTCTGGCTACACCTTC. Residues: CASSESRQSSGYTF.

The chain couples TRBV5-1 to TRBJ1-3, with 7 nucleotides matching TRBD1. The germline CDR1 and CDR2 sequences are SGHRS and YFSETQ. V was clipped by 4 bases and J by 10 bases; unmatched bases: 5. The CDR3 spans 12 residues. CDR3 coding DNA: TGCGCCAGCAGCCCGGGACAGCGGACCATATATTTT. It encodes CASSPGQRTIYF.

This sequence joins TRBV13 and TRBJ2-6; D is uncertain. Germline V gene lookup returns CDR1 PRHDT and CDR2 FYEKMQ (reference sequence). Trimming cost V 4 bases and J 1 base, with 14 bases left between them. The CDR3 length is 17 residues. The CDR3 DNA is TGTGCCAGCAGCTCCGCCCGGCGCAGGTCTGGGGCCAACGTCCTGACTTTC. This sequence encodes CASSSARRRSGANVLTF. The full variable domain, completed using reference TRBV13 and TRBJ2-6, is AAGVIQSPRHLIKEKRETATLKCYPIPRHDTVYWYQQGPGQDPQFLISFYEKMQSDKGSIPDRFSAQQFSDYHSELNMSSLELGDSALYFCASSSARRRSGANVLTFGAGSRLTVL.

V gene TRBV5-1 combines with J gene TRBJ2-1, with D possibly being TRBD1 (5 bases). The CDR3 extends over 16 amino acids. In germline, CDR1 is SGHRS, CDR2 YFSETQ. The ends were cut back, 5 bases at V and 1 base at J, with 16 bases in the middle. The CDR3 sequence: CASRPQGGVSYNEQFF. The CDR3 DNA sequence: TGCGCCAGCAGACCCCAGGGCGGAGTTTCCTACAATGAGCAGTTCTTC.

This chain links TRBV5-4 with TRBJ2-1; D not certain. CDR3 length: 15 amino acids. Germline values: CDR1 SGHNT, CDR2 YYREEE (reference sequence). Between the trimmed V and J ends, which lost 0 bases and 0 bases, there was a span of 7 bases. CDR3 coding DNA: TGTGCCAGCAGCTTGGACCCAAACTCCTACAATGAGCAGTTCTTC. This translates into CASSLDPNSYNEQFF.

V gene TRBV29-1 combines with J gene TRBJ2-7, with D unclear. The germline V gene encodes CDR1 SQVTM and CDR2 ANQGSEA. This CDR3 is 11 amino acids long. V lost 6 bases and J 2 bases, leaving 8 bases between the germline ends. CDR3 DNA sequence: TGCAGCGTGGCGAGGACCTACGAGCAGTACTTC. Amino acid sequence: CSVARTYEQYF.

The chain links TRBV18 to TRBJ2-1; D might be TRBD2 (6 bases). Germline assignment: CDR1 KGHSH and CDR2 LQKENI. The CDR3 extends over 16 amino acids. V lost 2 bases and J 9 bases, leaving 20 bases between the germline ends. This CDR3 is CASSPLAVGGVSEQFF. The CDR3, as DNA: TGTGCCAGCTCACCATTAGCGGTCGGGGGTGTTAGTGAGCAGTTCTTC.

CDR3 coding DNA: TGTGCCAGCAGCTCCACGAAGACAGGGGGCAATGAGCAGTTCTTC. Translating gives CASSSTKTGGNEQFF. The genes are TRBV5-4 and TRBJ2-1; 9 bases align to TRBD1. The CDR3 loop spans 15 amino acids. The germline V gene has CDR1 SGHNT and CDR2 YYREEE (reference sequence). Unmatched junction bases numbered 7, after V lost 3 bases and J lost 6 bases.

This chain connects TRBV7-9 to TRBJ1-6; the D gene is possibly TRBD1 (5 bases). The CDR3 loop spans 15 amino acids. The germline V and J ends were trimmed by 1 base and 7 bases, with 11 bases remaining between them. In germline, CDR1 is SEHNR, CDR2 FQNEAQ (reference sequence). CDR3 bases: TGTGCCAGCAGCTTAGATTTGACAGCCAATTCACCCCTCCACTTT. Translating it yields CASSLDLTANSPLHF.

The J gene is TRBJ2-7, the V gene TRBV7-9; 7 bases agree with TRBD1. The CDR3 is made up of 15 amino acids. The trim removed 5 bases at V and 0 bases at J, leaving 7 bases unmatched. Germline-derived CDR1 and CDR2 are SEHNR and FQNEAQ (reference sequence). DNA for the CDR3: TGTGCCAGCAGCCGAGACAGGGCCAGCTCCTACGAGCAGTACTTC. Translation: CASSRDRASSYEQYF.

Details on this clone: Other DNA sequences in this sample translate to the same CDR3. The chain employs TRBV5-1 and TRBJ2-3; unclear D gene. This CDR3 spans 12 amino acids. Germline V lookup: CDR1 SGHRS, CDR2 YFSETQ. V dropped 3 bases and J dropped 3 bases, with 5 bases sitting between them. CDR3 nucleotides: TGCGCCAGCAGCTCCGGGACAGATACGCAGTATTTT. Translated, it gives CASSSGTDTQYF.

The V gene is TRBV28, the J gene TRBJ1-5; D gene ambiguous. V lost 3 bases to trimming and J lost 4 bases, with 13 bases between them. The CDR3 loop spans 15 amino acids. Germline loops: CDR1 MDHEN, CDR2 SYDVKM. In DNA, the CDR3 is TGTGCCAGCAGTTTCGAACTCCCCGGGAATCAGCCCCAGCATTTT. Its translation: CASSFELPGNQPQHF.

This chain connects TRBV6-5 to TRBJ2-1; D might be TRBD2 (7 bases). Trimming took off 7 bases at V and 4 bases at J, with 17 bases between the two ends. Germline V gene lookup returns CDR1 MNHEY and CDR2 SVGAGI. This CDR3 is 15 amino acids long. The CDR3 region has the DNA TGTGCCAGCACCCCTAGCGGAGGGGGGTACAATGAGCAGTTCTTC. It codes for CASTPSGGGYNEQFF.

This sequence joins TRBV4-1 and TRBJ2-7; TRBD1 aligns across 8 bases. The CDR3 consists of 15 residues. J lost 2 bases, V lost 3 bases, and 6 bases had no gene match. From germline, CDR1 is MGHRA and CDR2 YSYEKL. Here the CDR3 reads CASSHPTGETYEQYF. The CDR3 DNA sequence: TGCGCCAGCAGCCACCCGACAGGGGAAACCTACGAGCAGTACTTC.

This clone has a handful of counts. The CDR3 reads CSVATGANTEAFF. The CDR3 nucleotides read TGCAGCGTTGCGACAGGAGCGAACACTGAAGCTTTCTTT. The V and J genes are TRBV29-1 and TRBJ1-1, with D tentatively TRBD1 (6 bases). Germline V gene sequence: CDR1 SQVTM, CDR2 ANQGSEA. The CDR3 extends over 13 amino acids. V gave up 4 bases and J gave up 1 base, with 10 bases separating them. Full variable domain (remainder filled in from reference TRBV29-1 and TRBJ1-1): SAVISQKPSRDICQRGTSLTIQCQVDSQVTMMFWYRQQPGQSLTLIATANQGSEATYESGFVIDKFPISRPNLTFSTLTVSNMSPEDSSIYLCSVATGANTEAFFGQGTRLTVV.

This chain links TRBV15 with TRBJ1-1, with a weak D call TRBD1 (6 bases). The V end lost 6 bases, the J end lost 5 bases, and 13 bases lay between the germline ends. The germline gives CDR1 LNHNV, CDR2 YYDKDF (reference sequence). The CDR3 sequence is 13 residues long. The CDR3 protein is CATSTGQGTEAFF. The CDR3 DNA reads as TGTGCCACCAGTACGGGACAAGGGACTGAAGCTTTCTTT.

The chain is built from TRBV27 and TRBJ1-3, with TRBD1 as a possible D gene (6 bases). Germline loops: CDR1 MNHEY, CDR2 SMNVEV (reference sequence). The CDR3 extends over 15 amino acids. Trimming took off 0 bases at V and 2 bases at J, with 8 bases between the two ends. This CDR3 reads CASSLSGGAGNTIYF. The CDR3 nucleotides read TGTGCCAGCAGTTTATCAGGGGGGGCTGGAAACACCATATATTTT.

The chain has TRBV10-3 and TRBJ1-5; no clear D. The CDR3 is made up of 18 amino acids. Germline V gives CDR1 ENHRY, CDR2 SYGVKD. V was clipped by 0 bases and J by 0 bases, with 15 bases between them. The CDR3 coding sequence is TGTGCCATCAGTGAGTCGTGGGGAGGGCAGGCTAGCAATCAGCCCCAGCATTTT. Translated, it gives CAISESWGGQASNQPQHF.

The rearrangement links TRBV19 to TRBJ1-4; possible D gene TRBD1, 5 bases. The germline gives CDR1 LNHDA, CDR2 SQIVND (reference sequence). V was trimmed by 3 bases and J by 1 base, leaving 12 bases between them. This CDR3 has 16 amino acids. The CDR3 nucleotides are TGTGCCAGTAGTATTACGCGACAGAGAACTAATGAAAAACTGTTTTTT. Translation: CASSITRQRTNEKLFF.

In this sample, this clone turned up once. This chain links TRBV25-1 with TRBJ1-6, with 9 bases identical to TRBD1. The V segment lost 4 bases and the J segment 10 bases; nucleotides outside the gene matches: 2. The CDR3 spans 13 residues. CDR1 and CDR2 (germline): MGHDK, SYGVNS. The CDR3 DNA follows: TGTGCCAGCAGTGGGACAGGGGAATCACCCCTCCACTTT. This gives the protein CASSGTGESPLHF.

V and J are TRBV5-1 and TRBJ1-4; 7 bases map to TRBD1. This CDR3 is built from 15 residues. Germline CDR1 and CDR2: SGHRS and YFSETQ. V lost 4 bases, J lost 2 bases, and 5 bases stayed unmatched. This CDR3 reads CASSNQGQTNEKLFF. In nucleotides, the CDR3 is TGCGCCAGCAGCAATCAGGGACAGACTAATGAAAAACTGTTTTTT.

The rearrangement links TRBV19 to TRBJ1-2, with D tentatively TRBD1 (6 bases). The CDR3 runs 14 residues. The V gene's germline CDR1 is LNHDA and CDR2 SQIVND (reference sequence). Trimming left V 5 bases short and J 3 bases short, with 13 bases between. The CDR3 sequence is CASSQDSMYYGYTF. In nucleotides, the CDR3 is TGTGCCAGTAGTCAGGACAGCATGTACTATGGCTACACCTTC.

The chain joins TRBV5-1 to TRBJ2-2, with unresolved D. V shed 5 bases and J shed 0 bases, with 11 bases lying between them. Germline V gives CDR1 SGHRS, CDR2 YFSETQ. This CDR3 is 15 amino acids long. The CDR3 DNA reads as TGCGCCAGCAGAGTCCAGGCTTCGAACACCGGGGAGCTGTTTTTT. Translated: CASRVQASNTGELFF.

The gene calls are TRBV18 and TRBJ2-5; D is unresolved. The CDR3 extends over 16 amino acids. Germline CDR1 and CDR2: KGHSH and LQKENI. The V gene lost 5 bases and the J gene lost 3 bases, with 19 bases spanning the gap. CDR3 residues: CASSMGSPTLKETQYF. In DNA, the CDR3 is TGTGCCAGCTCAATGGGCTCCCCCACCCTCAAAGAGACCCAGTACTTC.